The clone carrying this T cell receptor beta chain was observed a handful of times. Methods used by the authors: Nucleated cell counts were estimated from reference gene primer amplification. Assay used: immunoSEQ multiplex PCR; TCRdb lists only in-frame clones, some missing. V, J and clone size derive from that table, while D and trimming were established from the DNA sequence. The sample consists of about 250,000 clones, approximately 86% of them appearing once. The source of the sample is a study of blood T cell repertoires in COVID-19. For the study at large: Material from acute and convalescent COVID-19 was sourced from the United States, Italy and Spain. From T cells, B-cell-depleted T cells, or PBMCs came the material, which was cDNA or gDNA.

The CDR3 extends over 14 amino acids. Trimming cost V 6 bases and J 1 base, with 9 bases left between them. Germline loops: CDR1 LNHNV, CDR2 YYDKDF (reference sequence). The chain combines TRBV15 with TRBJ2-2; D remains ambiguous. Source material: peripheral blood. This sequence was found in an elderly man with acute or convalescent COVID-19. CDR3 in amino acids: CATRRKRNTGELFF. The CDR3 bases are TGTGCCACCAGACGAAAGCGGAACACCGGGGAGCTGTTTTTT.